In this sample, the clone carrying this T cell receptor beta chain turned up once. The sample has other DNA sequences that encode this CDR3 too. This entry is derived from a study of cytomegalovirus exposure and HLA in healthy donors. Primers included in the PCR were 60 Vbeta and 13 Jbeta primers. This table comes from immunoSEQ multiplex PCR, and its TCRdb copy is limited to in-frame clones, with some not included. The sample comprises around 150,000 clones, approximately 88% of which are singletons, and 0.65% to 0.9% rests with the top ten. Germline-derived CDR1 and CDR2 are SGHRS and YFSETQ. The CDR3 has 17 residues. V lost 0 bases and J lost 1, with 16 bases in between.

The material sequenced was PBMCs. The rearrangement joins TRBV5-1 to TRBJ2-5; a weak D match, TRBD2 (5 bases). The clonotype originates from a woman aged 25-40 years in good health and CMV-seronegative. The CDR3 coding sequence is TGCGCCAGCAGCTTGGGGTCTAGTGGGAGTCCCCAAGAGACCCAGTACTTC. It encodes CASSLGSSGSPQETQYF.